These 17 T cell receptor beta chains originate from one sample sequenced in a study of T cell responses to AZD1222 COVID-19 vaccine. Profiling relied on immunoSEQ multiplex PCR, and the TCRdb table lists in-frame clones only, not all of them. This table holds 55,000 to 90,000 clones, over 80% found once. Sequenced here: peripheral blood, sampled on day 0 of AZD1222 vaccination. The receptors were gathered from an adult in good health.

The genes are TRBV5-8 and TRBJ2-7, with 7 bases matching TRBD2. Germline CDR1 and CDR2: SGHTS and YDEGEE. This CDR3 comprises 13 residues. J lost 5 bases, V lost 3 bases, and 5 bases had no gene match. The CDR3 spells CASSYRGGDEQYF. The CDR3 bases are TGTGCCAGCAGCTACCGTGGGGGGGACGAGCAGTACTTC.

This rearrangement joins TRBV4-2 to TRBJ1-1; TRBD1 aligns across 7 bases. J was trimmed by 0 bases and V by 5 bases; bases with no gene match: 6. The length of the CDR3 is 15 residues. Germline values: CDR1 LGHNA, CDR2 YNFKEQ. CDR3 nucleotides: TGTGCCAGCAGCTATTCCGGGACAGTGAACACTGAAGCTTTCTTT. Protein: CASSYSGTVNTEAFF.

CDR3 region: CASLPFGGNTIYF. DNA for the CDR3: TGTGCCAGCTTACCATTCGGGGGAAACACCATATATTTT. V is TRBV19 and J is TRBJ1-3, with no clear D. CDR1 is LNHDA, CDR2 SQIVND, per germline (reference sequence). The length of the CDR3 is 13 residues. The V end was cut by 9 bases, the J end by 4 bases, with 13 bases between.

The chain couples TRBV3-1 (or the pseudogene TRBV3-2) to TRBJ1-4; D is perhaps TRBD1 (5 bases). Germline CDR1 reads LGHDT; CDR2 reads YNNKEL (reference sequence). This CDR3 region has 15 residues. The ends were cut back, 8 bases at V and 0 bases at J, with 13 bases in the middle. The CDR3 sequence is CASGVHRSTNEKLFF. The CDR3 nucleotides read TGTGCCAGCGGGGTTCACAGGTCAACTAATGAAAAACTGTTTTTT.

This clone occurred a few times. The chain couples TRBV7-9 to TRBJ1-6; TRBD1 matches at 8 bases. The CDR3 runs to 15 residues. Germline trimming cut 6 bases from V and 6 bases from J; bases unmatched to any gene: 7. Germline CDR1 reads SEHNR; CDR2 reads FQNEAQ (reference sequence). The CDR3 region has the DNA TGTGCCAGCAGTAAAAGAACAGGGGGTAATTCACCCCTCCACTTT. Protein product: CASSKRTGGNSPLHF.

The gene calls are TRBV5-4 and TRBJ2-7; perhaps TRBD2 as D (6 bases). CDR3 length: 14 residues. The V gene's germline CDR1 is SGHNT and CDR2 YYREEE (reference sequence). V was trimmed by 5 bases and J by 2 bases, leaving 14 bases between them. CDR3 nucleotide sequence: TGTGCCAGCAGTTTCCCCGGCGGGACCTACGAGCAGTACTTC. Amino acids: CASSFPGGTYEQYF.

This clone was observed a single time. The V call is TRBV7-6, the J call TRBJ2-7; either TRBD1 or TRBD2 may fit D (6 bases each). CDR1 is SGHVS and CDR2 is FNYEAQ in the germline V gene. Trimming cost V 4 bases and J 4 bases, with 17 bases left between them. This CDR3 region has 15 residues. This CDR3 reads CASSWGDGGLYEQYF. DNA of the CDR3: TGTGCCAGCAGCTGGGGGGACGGGGGCCTATACGAGCAGTACTTC.

The V and J genes are TRBV7-9 and TRBJ1-1, with a weak D call TRBD1 (5 bases). CDR3 size: 13 residues. Trimming took off 7 bases at V and 2 bases at J, with 11 bases between the two ends. Germline V lookup: CDR1 SEHNR, CDR2 FQNEAQ (reference sequence). This CDR3 is CASIRQGNTEAFF. DNA for the CDR3: TGTGCCAGCATCCGGCAGGGCAACACTGAAGCTTTCTTT.

This clone came up once. The CDR3 loop reads CATSVGGDSNQPQHF. As DNA, the CDR3 is TGTGCCACCAGTGTGGGGGGGGATAGCAATCAGCCCCAGCATTTT. The chain has TRBV24-1 and TRBJ1-5; D might be TRBD1 (5 bases). Trimming removed 5 bases from V and 0 bases from J, with 10 bases in between. The CDR3 runs 15 residues. The germline gives CDR1 KGHDR, CDR2 SFDVKD.

This clone was picked up a small number of times. This chain connects TRBV6-5 to TRBJ2-2; perhaps TRBD2 as D (6 bases). The CDR3 contains 14 residues. The V gene's germline CDR1 is MNHEY and CDR2 SVGAGI. Trimming cost V 7 bases and J 0 bases, with 9 bases left between them. Here the CDR3 DNA reads TGTGCCAGCAATAGACTAGCGAACACCGGGGAGCTGTTTTTT. This sequence encodes CASNRLANTGELFF.

The sample holds one count of this clone. V and J are TRBV2 and TRBJ1-2, with 12 bases identical to TRBD1. Per the germline V gene, CDR1 is SNHLY and CDR2 is FYNNEI. V shed 6 bases and J 4 bases; nucleotides not matched to a gene: 6. The CDR3 runs 15 residues. CDR3: CASRTGTGGVYGYTF. The CDR3 region has the DNA TGTGCCAGCAGGACCGGGACAGGGGGCGTCTATGGCTACACCTTC.

The chain joins TRBV30 to TRBJ2-2, with D unclear. V lost 2 bases and J 5 bases, leaving 15 bases between the germline ends. In germline, CDR1 is GTSNPN, CDR2 SVGIG (reference sequence). This CDR3 is 15 amino acids long. The CDR3 loop reads CAWSPLKGWTGELFF. The CDR3 DNA reads as TGTGCCTGGAGTCCCTTAAAGGGATGGACCGGGGAGCTGTTTTTT.

The chain couples TRBV11-3 to TRBJ2-5; TRBD1 or TRBD2 may be the D gene (6 bases each). Trimming cost V 5 bases and J 0 bases, with 19 bases left between them. Looked up from germline, CDR1 is SGHNT and CDR2 is YENEEA. The CDR3 covers 17 residues. The CDR3 spells CASSLGGVGGYQETQYF. CDR3 nucleotide sequence: TGTGCCAGCAGCCTGGGTGGTGTAGGGGGGTACCAAGAGACCCAGTACTTC.

This chain uses TRBV12-3 or TRBV12-4 with TRBJ2-5; D gene unclear. The CDR3 sequence is 13 residues long. Trimming pared 3 bases from V and 1 base from J, leaving 6 bases between. The CDR3 is CASSFTVQETQYF. CDR3 nucleotide sequence: TGTGCCAGCAGTTTTACGGTCCAAGAGACCCAGTACTTC.

V usage is TRBV5-1 and J usage is TRBJ1-4; no clear D. Looked up from germline, CDR1 is SGHRS and CDR2 is YFSETQ. The CDR3 is 14 residues long. Trimming cost V 4 bases and J 3 bases, with 10 bases left between them. The CDR3 protein is CASSPGRPNEKLFF. Here the CDR3 DNA reads TGCGCCAGCAGCCCGGGTCGGCCTAATGAAAAACTGTTTTTT.

The rearrangement joins TRBV28 to TRBJ2-2, with D maybe TRBD2 (7 bases). The germline CDR1 and CDR2 sequences are MDHEN and SYDVKM. The CDR3 is made up of 14 amino acids. The V gene lost 2 bases and the J gene lost 8 bases, with 12 bases spanning the gap. The CDR3 coding sequence is TGTGCCAGCAGTTTACGGGGGGCATCGGGGGAGCTGTTTTTT. Amino acids: CASSLRGASGELFF.

The gene calls are TRBV7-2 and TRBJ2-7; D is tentatively TRBD1 or TRBD2 (6 bases each). CDR1 and CDR2 from the germline V gene are SGHTA and FQGNSA. CDR3 length: 15 amino acids. V shed 1 base and J shed 3 bases, with 13 bases lying between them. CDR3: CASSLEGGRLYEQYF. The CDR3 DNA reads TGTGCCAGCAGCTTAGAGGGGGGCCGACTCTACGAGCAGTACTTC. The full variable domain, with the rest looked up from reference TRBV7-2 and TRBJ2-7, is GAGVSQSPSNKVTEKGKDVELRCDPISGHTALYWYRQSLGQGLEFLIYFQGNSAPDKSGLPSDRFSAERTGGSVSTLTIQRTQQEDSAVYLCASSLEGGRLYEQYFGPGTRLTVT.